What follows is one T cell receptor beta chain and its context. Its cognate antigen has yet to be identified. Per-base qualities were not stored, and no clone one base away is much larger. The immunoSEQ Assay, a bias-controlled multiplex PCR, was used to amplify TCRbeta CDR3 regions from genomic DNA. For the original study's pipeline: The number of nucleated cells in each sample was estimated from the amplification of reference gene primers within the assay. To quantify the absolute abundance of each unique TCRbeta CDR3 rearrangement, sequence reads were collapsed and filtered. For each sample, productive Simpson clonality was calculated by taking the square root of Simpson's diversity index across productive rearrangements. The table was pulled from immuneACCESS by TCRdb, which kept in-frame rearrangements only. Such tables lose some clones; where checked, under half of the loss comes from unresolved V genes, and the rest has no known cause. V and J calls and clone size are as listed in that table; D and trimming were resolved from the DNA. The sample profile shows a few hundred thousand clones; approximately 90% of them were found once. More than 6.5% of the sample is held by the ten biggest clonotypes.

Inclusive of the bounding cysteine and phenylalanine, the CDR3 is 14 residues long. Here the CDR3 DNA is all that survives: 42 bases in frame from base 1. The germline V gene (reference sequence) specifies LNHDA as CDR1 and SQIVND as CDR2. V is shortened by 4 bases, J by 4 bases, and the region joining them spans 14 bases. This sample was taken from a study of blood T cell repertoires in COVID-19 (TCRdb year 2020). For the wider study: The collaborator samples originated in the United States, Italy and Spain and spanned the acute and convalescent phases of COVID-19. Where available, HLA class I and class II types were obtained from metadata supplied by the sample provider rather than from assay-based typing. A freely available public database, intended as a resource for researchers studying the immune response to SARS-CoV-2, is where the repertoires were released. The samples were drawn from the first 160 participants of the ongoing ImmuneRACE study and from 1,254 subjects provided by 6 global collaborators. Nearly every sample came with metadata listing a de-identified subject ID, COVID-19 status, age in years and sex. The prospective study material was composed of cDNA or gDNA derived from T cells, B-cell-depleted T cells, or PBMCs. The dataset comprised deeply sampled blood TCRbeta repertoires from subjects exposed to, actively infected with, or recovered from COVID-19. Findings and caveats that apply to the study as a whole: The amount of clinical and demographic metadata varied by source and participant and was provided uncurated.

A second Seattle source provided samples from volunteer blood donors who had recovered from COVID-19. Each collaborating institution followed its own protocols to collect whole blood in K2EDTA tubes. Collaborator samples were shipped for TCRbeta analysis as frozen whole blood, isolated PBMCs, or DNA extracted from either sample type. The sequencing sample was made of peripheral blood. The sequence is built from TRBV19 and TRBJ2-7, with no confidently assigned D gene. This sequence was found in a woman in her twenties or thirties who had recovered from COVID-19. The bases read TGTGCCAGTAGTAGAACAAGAATGACATACGAGCAGTACTTC. Translated, this is CASSRTRMTYEQYF.